This T cell receptor beta chain was sequenced for a study of blood T cell repertoires in COVID-19. As handled by the study authors: Counts of nucleated cells, estimated from reference gene primer amplification, were obtained. Assay used: immunoSEQ multiplex PCR; TCRdb lists only in-frame clones, some missing. V and J calls and clone size come straight from that table; D and trimming were deduced from the DNA. The top ten clones hold around 3.9% of a sample with some 340,000 clones, 90% of them seen once. Categorization into cohorts depended on clinical history that participants reported. Within the 2 weeks before study entry, each person in the exposed group met a COVID-19 case. This CDR3 region has 14 residues. Germline V lookup: CDR1 SEHNR, CDR2 FQNEAQ (reference sequence). The V segment lost 5 bases and the J segment 5 bases; nucleotides outside the gene matches: 6.

The TCR comes from a woman between 25 and 40 years old who had been exposed to COVID-19. J is TRBJ2-7 and V is TRBV7-9; TRBD1 matches at 10 bases. Input material: PBMCs or T cells enriched from blood (not recorded which). The CDR3 protein is CASSEGQGSHEQYF. The CDR3 DNA sequence: TGTGCCAGCAGCGAGGGACAGGGGAGCCACGAGCAGTACTTC.